This TCR beta chain was found in a study of T cell responses to AZD1222 COVID-19 vaccine. Comments on this clone: The antigen is undetermined.

Study results and limitations: Only a handful of AZD1222 recipients, several in all, had baseline seropositivity.

The CDR3 is 17 residues long. Germline CDR1 is SGHTA and CDR2 is FQGTGA. V lost 5 bases and J lost 4; bases outside the gene matches: 11. The table came from immunoSEQ multiplex PCR; TCRdb's copy has only in-frame clones and leaves some out. The sample includes 130,000 or so clones, 91% of them seen just once. The chain is built from TRBV7-3 and TRBJ2-1, with 10 bases fitting TRBD2. The sequences come from peripheral blood, collected 28 days after the second dose of the MenACWY control vaccine. The receptor was derived from an adult who received the MenACWY meningococcal vaccine as a control. The CDR3 reads CASSPQGVLAGYNEQFF. The CDR3 bases are TGTGCCAGCAGCCCTCAAGGGGTACTAGCGGGATACAATGAGCAGTTCTTC.